The 28 T cell receptor beta chains listed next were all sequenced from one sample in a study of T cells in localized non-small cell lung cancer. Profiling relied on immunoSEQ multiplex PCR, and the TCRdb table lists in-frame clones only, not all of them. The sample has over 20,000 clones, around 87% seen once. Sample: peripheral blood, taken before any cancer treatment. All receptors come from a male donor aged 60 or over with stage II squamous cell lung carcinoma.

The V gene is TRBV18, the J gene TRBJ2-3; D remains unclear. The CDR3 runs 16 residues. Germline V lookup: CDR1 KGHSH, CDR2 LQKENI. V was trimmed by 3 bases and J by 6 bases, leaving 19 bases between them. In DNA, the CDR3 is TGTGCCAGCTCACCTGGGCCAACCGAATACTTCGATACGCAGTATTTT. It encodes CASSPGPTEYFDTQYF.

This sequence joins TRBV5-1 and TRBJ1-4, with 7 bases that match TRBD1. Germline CDR1 is SGHRS and CDR2 is YFSETQ. With 4 bases clipped from V and 8 bases from J, the junction kept 14 bases outside the gene matches. The CDR3 totals 16 residues. The CDR3 sequence is CASSPGGSGGEEKLFF. DNA for the CDR3: TGCGCCAGCAGCCCGGGGGGCTCAGGGGGAGAAGAAAAACTGTTTTTT.

The J gene is TRBJ2-7, the V gene TRBV5-5; possibly TRBD1 or TRBD2 for D (5 bases each). The germline CDR1 and CDR2 sequences are SGHKS and YYEKEE (reference sequence). Trimming shortened V by 5 bases and J by 7 bases, and 16 bases separated the two germline ends. CDR3 size: 13 residues. The CDR3 DNA is TGTGCCAGCAGTTTAAAAGGGGAGCGAGAGCAGTACTTC. It specifies CASSLKGEREQYF.

V and J are TRBV30 and TRBJ1-2; weak D call: TRBD1 (5 bases). This CDR3 is 11 amino acids long. Trimming removed 3 bases at V and 8 bases at J, with 10 bases between. The germline V gene has CDR1 GTSNPN and CDR2 SVGIG (reference sequence). The CDR3 DNA follows: TGTGCCTGGAGCAGGGTTTTAGGCTACACCTTC. This codes for CAWSRVLGYTF.

The chain uses TRBV5-1 and TRBJ2-3; 9 nucleotides agree with TRBD2. V shed 4 bases and J 3 bases; nucleotides not matched to a gene: 6. Germline-derived CDR1 and CDR2 are SGHRS and YFSETQ. This CDR3 comprises 15 residues. CDR3 protein: CASSAAGGLTDTQYF. Here the CDR3 DNA reads TGCGCCAGCAGCGCAGCGGGGGGTCTTACAGATACGCAGTATTTT.

This clone was found a few times. V usage is TRBV10-3 and J usage is TRBJ1-2, with 8 positions matching TRBD1. Germline-derived CDR1 and CDR2 are ENHRY and SYGVKD. This CDR3 contains 13 residues. The J segment lost 6 bases and the V segment lost 6 bases, leaving 6 bases of the junction unmatched. DNA of the CDR3: TGTGCCATCAGCGTGGACAGGGCGGATGGCTACACCTTC. This gives the protein CAISVDRADGYTF.

The chain uses TRBV18 and TRBJ1-1; 8 positions match TRBD1. The V gene end was trimmed by 3 bases and the J gene end by 5 bases; junction bases not matched to a gene: 5. This CDR3 is built from 14 residues. CDR1 and CDR2 from the germline V gene are KGHSH and LQKENI. The CDR3 DNA follows: TGTGCCAGCTCACCGGATTGGACAGGGACTGAAGCTTTCTTT. Protein product: CASSPDWTGTEAFF.

The gene calls are TRBV5-1 and TRBJ2-5, with 9 bases aligning to TRBD2. The germline V gene has CDR1 SGHRS and CDR2 YFSETQ. The V and J ends lost 4 bases and 1 base, in that order; junction bases with no gene match: 8. This CDR3 has 16 amino acids. The CDR3 is CASSARLAEAQETQYF. CDR3 nucleotide sequence: TGCGCCAGCAGCGCCCGACTAGCGGAAGCCCAAGAGACCCAGTACTTC.

With regard to this clone: The junction departs from germline at one end; a sequencing error may be responsible. This chain uses TRBV7-7 with TRBJ2-1; D possibly corresponds to TRBD2 (6 bases). From germline, CDR1 is SSHAT and CDR2 FNYEAQ (reference sequence). The CDR3 runs to 13 residues. CDR3 coding DNA: TGTGCTAGCAGCCAGGGACTCAACAATGAGCAGTTCTTC. Amino acid sequence: CASSQGLNNEQFF.

This clone was counted only a few times. V gene TRBV5-1 combines with J gene TRBJ1-1; possible D gene TRBD1, 6 bases. CDR1 is SGHRS and CDR2 is YFSETQ in the germline V gene. V lost 3 bases to trimming and J lost 5 bases, with 14 bases between them. The CDR3 spans 14 residues. The CDR3 protein is CASSSLQGTTEAFF. CDR3 bases: TGCGCCAGCAGCTCATTACAGGGTACAACTGAAGCTTTCTTT.

The chain combines TRBV4-2 with TRBJ2-5; no clear D. Trimming left V 0 bases short and J 3 bases short, with 11 bases between. The CDR3 extends over 15 amino acids. Germline V gives CDR1 LGHNA, CDR2 YNFKEQ. In DNA, the CDR3 is TGTGCCAGCAGCCAAGAAGGAGACGGAAAAGAGACCCAGTACTTC. This sequence encodes CASSQEGDGKETQYF.

This sequence joins TRBV4-1 and TRBJ1-1; D might be TRBD1 (5 bases). Per germline, CDR1 MGHRA and CDR2 YSYEKL. The CDR3 spans 16 residues. V was shortened by 0 bases and J by 1 base, with 12 bases between the two germline ends. CDR3 in amino acids: CASSQETAGWNTEAFF. Here the CDR3 DNA reads TGCGCCAGCAGCCAAGAGACGGCAGGGTGGAACACTGAAGCTTTCTTT.

The genes are TRBV6-5 and TRBJ1-2; a weak D match, TRBD1 (5 bases). V shed 6 bases and J shed 2 bases, with 10 bases lying between them. The CDR3 sequence is 13 residues long. The germline CDR1 and CDR2 sequences are MNHEY and SVGAGI. CDR3 nucleotide sequence: TGTGCCAGCAGGACGGGGCGAAACTATGGCTACACCTTC. This gives the protein CASRTGRNYGYTF.

This chain connects TRBV5-4 to TRBJ1-5, with D unclear. Germline V CDR1 and CDR2: SGHNT, YYREEE (reference sequence). V dropped 0 bases and J dropped 5 bases, with 9 bases sitting between them. The CDR3 contains 14 residues. CDR3 sequence (DNA): TGTGCCAGCAGCTTGGAGGGCGGGGATCAGCCCCAGCATTTT. As protein: CASSLEGGDQPQHF.

The V call is TRBV12-5, the J call TRBJ1-4; tentative D call: TRBD1 (5 bases). In germline, CDR1 is LGHNT, CDR2 FRNRAP. Trimming removed 2 bases at V and 8 bases at J, with 9 bases between. The CDR3 extends over 13 amino acids. The CDR3 loop reads CASGLIGEEKLFF. The CDR3 DNA reads as TGTGCTAGTGGTTTGATAGGGGAAGAAAAACTGTTTTTT. Variable domain in full (rest from reference TRBV12-5 and TRBJ1-4): DARVTQTPRHKVTEMGQEVTMRCQPILGHNTVFWYRQTMMQGLELLAYFRNRAPLDDSGMPKDRFSAEMPDATLATLKIQPSEPRDSAVYFCASGLIGEEKLFFGSGTQLSVL.

The chain couples TRBV27 to TRBJ2-1; D unresolved. Deletions cut 6 bases from V and 10 bases from J, with 22 bases between. The CDR3 sequence is 15 residues long. Germline V CDR1 and CDR2: MNHEY, SMNVEV (reference sequence). The CDR3 protein is CASSRSLPPVDEQFF. The CDR3 nucleotides read TGTGCCAGCAGCCGCTCTCTTCCTCCAGTCGACGAGCAGTTCTTC.

The genes are TRBV28 and TRBJ2-7; 10 bases match TRBD1. The CDR3 has 13 residues. Trimming removed 7 bases from V and 5 bases from J; junction bases left unmatched: 5. Germline V CDR1 and CDR2: MDHEN, SYDVKM. The CDR3 region is CASMGQGRNEQYF. CDR3 sequence (DNA): TGTGCCAGCATGGGACAGGGGAGGAACGAGCAGTACTTC.

V usage is TRBV28 and J usage is TRBJ2-7; TRBD1 agrees at 9 bases. The CDR3 contains 15 residues. The ends lost 4 bases at V and 6 bases at J; junction bases unmatched: 10. Germline CDR1 and CDR2: MDHEN and SYDVKM. DNA of the CDR3: TGTGCCAGCAGTTCCTATGGGACAGGGTTAGTCGAGCAGTACTTC. This encodes CASSSYGTGLVEQYF.

The V gene is TRBV18, the J gene TRBJ1-1; D perhaps matches TRBD1 (5 bases). Germline V CDR1 and CDR2: KGHSH, LQKENI. The CDR3 extends over 17 amino acids. Trimming removed 3 bases at V and 5 bases at J, with 22 bases between. CDR3 in DNA: TGTGCCAGCTCACCCGTCCCAGGGCGGAGCGGGGAGACTGAAGCTTTCTTT. It encodes CASSPVPGRSGETEAFF.

The chain couples TRBV30 to TRBJ1-1, with D possibly TRBD1 on 6 matching bases. Per germline, CDR1 GTSNPN and CDR2 SVGIG (reference sequence). The CDR3 totals 13 residues. V lost 0 bases and J 1 base, leaving 6 bases between the germline ends. Here the CDR3 DNA reads TGTGCCTGGAGTGTCAGGGGGAACACTGAAGCTTTCTTT. Its translation is CAWSVRGNTEAFF. Full variable domain (outside the CDR3, taken from reference TRBV30 and TRBJ1-1): SQTIHQWPATLVQPVGSPLSLECTVEGTSNPNLYWYRQAAGRGLQLLFYSVGIGQISSEVPQNLSASRPQDRQFILSSKKLLLSDSGFYLCAWSVRGNTEAFFGQGTRLTVV.

V and J are TRBV11-2 and TRBJ1-3; 8 bases match TRBD1. Germline V gene data show CDR1 as SGHAT and CDR2 as FQNNGV. The CDR3 has 14 amino acids. Germline trimming cut 5 bases from V and 4 bases from J; bases unmatched to any gene: 4. The CDR3 nucleotides read TGTGCCAGCAGCCTAGGGACAGGCGGAAACACCATATATTTT. Translated, it gives CASSLGTGGNTIYF.

This clone has a single count. The chain recombines TRBV20-1 with TRBJ2-7, with D maybe TRBD1 (6 bases). The ends were cut back, 3 bases at V and 5 bases at J, with 8 bases in the middle. The CDR3 runs to 11 residues. The germline V gene has CDR1 DFQATT and CDR2 SNEGSKA (reference sequence). CDR3 nucleotide sequence: TGCAGTGCTAGGAAGGGGGACGAGCAGTACTTC. It specifies CSARKGDEQYF.

The genes are TRBV30 and TRBJ2-1, with D unclear. The CDR3 has 15 residues. V dropped 0 bases and J dropped 0 bases, with 9 bases sitting between them. CDR1 and CDR2 from the germline V gene are GTSNPN and SVGIG (reference sequence). The CDR3 DNA reads as TGTGCCTGGAGTGTAGGGTCGAGCTCCTACAATGAGCAGTTCTTC. The encoded protein is CAWSVGSSSYNEQFF. The entire variable domain, with the rest obtained from reference TRBV30 and TRBJ2-1, is as follows: SQTIHQWPATLVQPVGSPLSLECTVEGTSNPNLYWYRQAAGRGLQLLFYSVGIGQISSEVPQNLSASRPQDRQFILSSKKLLLSDSGFYLCAWSVGSSSYNEQFFGPGTRLTVL.

CDR3 residues: CASSLAGSSYEQYF. Here the CDR3 DNA reads TGTGCCAGCAGCTTAGCGGGGAGCTCCTACGAGCAGTACTTC. This sequence joins TRBV7-8 and TRBJ2-7; possible D gene TRBD2, 5 bases. Trimming shortened V by 0 bases and J by 0 bases, and 6 bases separated the two germline ends. The CDR3 has 14 amino acids. Germline V CDR1 and CDR2: SGHVS, FQNEAQ.

The chain employs TRBV6-1 and TRBJ2-7; 8 bases align to TRBD1. V was pared by 6 bases and J by 6 bases, with 7 bases of the junction left unmatched. The length of the CDR3 is 13 residues. Germline V lookup: CDR1 MNHNS, CDR2 SASEGT. The CDR3 region has the DNA TGTGCCAGCAGCCCAGACAGGGGAGGCGAGCAGTACTTC. Translation: CASSPDRGGEQYF.

The chain is built from TRBV4-2 and TRBJ2-3; D is perhaps TRBD1 (6 bases). From germline, CDR1 is LGHNA and CDR2 YNFKEQ. The V end was cut by 4 bases, the J end by 4 bases, with 15 bases between. This CDR3 region has 15 residues. The CDR3 here is CASSPAGATPDTQYF. CDR3 nucleotide sequence: TGTGCCAGCAGCCCTGCAGGGGCTACCCCAGATACGCAGTATTTT.

V gene TRBV27 combines with J gene TRBJ2-2; TRBD1 might be the D (6 bases). Trimming stripped 5 bases from V and 6 bases from J, with 13 bases between. The germline CDR1 and CDR2 sequences are MNHEY and SMNVEV (reference sequence). This CDR3 contains 14 residues. The DNA of the CDR3 is TGTGCCAGCAGTAAACAGGGATATCCCGGGGAGCTGTTTTTT. Protein: CASSKQGYPGELFF.

This clone showed up just once. The chain employs TRBV19 and TRBJ2-2, with a possible D match to TRBD2 (5 bases). The V end was cut by 7 bases, the J end by 3 bases, with 15 bases between. There are 15 residues in the CDR3. CDR1 and CDR2 (germline): LNHDA, SQIVND (reference sequence). The CDR3 coding sequence is TGTGCCAGTAAAATCCGCGAGGGTTACACCGGGGAGCTGTTTTTT. Encoded protein: CASKIREGYTGELFF. The full variable domain, completed using reference TRBV19 and TRBJ2-2, is DGGITQSPKYLFRKEGQNVTLSCEQNLNHDAMYWYRQDPGQGLRLIYYSQIVNDFQKGDIAEGYSVSREKKESFPLTVTSAQKNPTAFYLCASKIREGYTGELFFGEGSRLTVL.